This T cell receptor beta chain is drawn from a study of T cells after yellow fever vaccination. Points from the study as a whole: Clonotype sharing between CD4 and CD8 compartments was small.

The CDR3 length is 12 residues. Germline V CDR1 and CDR2: DFQATT, SNEGSKA (reference sequence). The V end lost 3 bases, the J end lost 5 bases, and 8 bases lay between the germline ends. A 5'RACE template-switching step, the method used to make TCR cDNA, added a universal primer site and UMIs. TCRdb used MiXCR to reprocess the 5' RACE reads, holding one entry per CDR3 protein. The sample includes more than 350,000 distinct CDR3 sequences, roughly 11% of them seen just once. About this clonotype: What it binds is not known.

The V gene is TRBV20-1, the J gene TRBJ1-5; D remains ambiguous. This specimen was PBMCs, taken on the day of the first yellow fever vaccination. This TCR was sampled from a man between 18 and 35 years old who received the YFV17D yellow fever vaccine. CDR3 sequence reads: CSARAWDQPQHF. The CDR3 nucleotides read TGCAGTGCTAGGGCGTGGGATCAGCCCCAGCATTTT.